The 17 T cell receptor beta chains in this list originate from one sample, sequenced in a study of tumor and adjacent non-tumor tissue in lung cancer. No cell sorting was done before RNA was extracted from the tissue. More than 3 cm separated this lung sample from the edge of the tumor. The library came from three nested PCR rounds adapted from ARM-PCR protocols. TCRdb redid the calling of the multiplex PCR reads with MiXCR, one entry per CDR3 protein. The profile shows 75,000 to 95,000 distinct CDR3 sequences, around 80% of them singletons. The sample taken for sequencing was distant non-tumor lung tissue. All receptors come from a woman between 45 and 65 years old with non-small cell lung cancer.

As for this clonotype: An end of the junction differs from the germline gene, which may be a read error. The chain is built from TRBV24-1 and TRBJ1-5; 8 nucleotides agree with TRBD1. There are 16 residues in the CDR3. CDR1 and CDR2 from the germline V gene are KGHDR and SFDVKD. CDR3 residues: CDTSDAAGTGKQPQHF. Written as DNA, the CDR3 is TGTGACACCAGTGATGCCGCCGGGACAGGAAAGCAGCCCCAGCATTTT.

Concerning this clonotype: An end of the junction differs from the germline gene, which may be a read error. The chain recombines TRBV10-3 with TRBJ2-7, with 7 bases that match TRBD2. This CDR3 has 15 amino acids. Germline V gene lookup returns CDR1 ENHRY and CDR2 SYGVKD. The CDR3 DNA follows: TGTGCCGTCAGTAAGGGGTCTAGCGGCTCCTACGAGCAGTACTTC. Translated: CAVSKGSSGSYEQYF.

This chain connects TRBV20-1 to TRBJ1-1; D gene unclear. Trimming shortened V by 1 base and J by 3 bases, and 9 bases separated the two germline ends. There are 13 residues in the CDR3. Germline V gene data show CDR1 as DFQATT and CDR2 as SNEGSKA (reference sequence). For the CDR3, the DNA is TGCAGTGCTAGAGCGGAGATGCACACTGAAGCTTTCTTT. Translating gives CSARAEMHTEAFF.

Worth noting for this clonotype: Germline is not matched at one junction end, which may reflect a read error. The chain recombines TRBV11-2 with TRBJ2-2, with TRBD2 as a possible D gene (5 bases). The CDR3 is made up of 15 amino acids. Looked up from germline, CDR1 is SGHAT and CDR2 is FQNNGV. Here the CDR3 reads CTSSLARGDTGELFF. In DNA, the CDR3 is TGTACCAGCAGCTTAGCGCGAGGAGATACCGGGGAGCTGTTTTTT. The whole variable domain, filled in from reference TRBV11-2 and TRBJ2-2, reads EAGVAQSPRYKIIEKRQSVAFWCNPISGHATLYWYQQILGQGPKLLIQFQNNGVVDDSQLPKDRFSAERLKGVDSTLKIQPAKLEDSAVYLCTSSLARGDTGELFFGEGSRLTVL.

Sample share makes this clonotype medium-sized. The genes are TRBV11-2 and TRBJ2-7, with D maybe TRBD1 (6 bases). Between the trimmed V and J ends, which lost 3 bases and 2 bases, there was a span of 17 bases. The CDR3 has 16 residues. The V gene's germline CDR1 is SGHAT and CDR2 FQNNGV. CDR3 in amino acids: CASSFLGALGAYEQYF. The CDR3 bases are TGTGCCAGCAGCTTTTTGGGGGCCCTTGGGGCCTACGAGCAGTACTTC.

This clonotype has just one count. This could be a read error, since a much larger clone is one nucleotide away. The chain carries TRBV30 and TRBJ2-7, with D perhaps matching TRBD2 (7 bases). The germline CDR1 and CDR2 sequences are GTSNPN and SVGIG (reference sequence). Trimming removed 0 bases at V and 3 bases at J, with 15 bases between. The CDR3 is made up of 15 amino acids. The chain's CDR3 is CAWSVREDRHYEQYF. CDR3 nucleotide sequence: TGTGCCTGGAGTGTACGGGAGGACAGACACTACGAGCAGTACTTC. Full variable domain (missing parts from reference TRBV30 and TRBJ2-7): SQTIHQWPATLVQPVGSPLSLECTVEGTSNPNLYWYRQAAGRGLQLLFYSVGIGQISSEVPQNLSASRPQDRQFILSSKKLLLSDSGFYLCAWSVREDRHYEQYFGPGTRLTVT.

This clonotype occurred many times. This chain joins TRBV12-3 or TRBV12-4 and TRBJ2-7; weak D call: TRBD1 (5 bases). The CDR3 length is 14 residues. Trimming removed 10 bases at V and 2 bases at J, with 18 bases between. CDR3 in amino acids: CATRRGQATYEQYF. The DNA for the CDR3 is TGTGCCACCCGTAGGGGCCAGGCAACCTACGAGCAGTACTTC.

In its sample, this clonotype was seen once. No conserved phenylalanine or tryptophan is present at the end of the CDR3, so a read error is the likely explanation. The V and J genes are TRBV5-1 and TRBJ2-7; 9 nucleotides line up with TRBD1. Losses at the gene ends were 4 bases for V and 1 base for J; bases not matched to a gene: 6. Germline V CDR1 and CDR2: SGHRS, YFSETQ. The CDR3 spans 15 residues. CDR3 region: CASSAMGQGSYEQYL. CDR3 DNA: TGCGCCAGCAGCGCAATGGGACAGGGTTCCTACGAGCAGTACTTA.

Worth noting for this clonotype: The germline gene is not matched at one end of the junction; a read error may be the cause. The V gene is TRBV29-1, the J gene TRBJ2-5; 7 bases are shared with TRBD1. This CDR3 comprises 14 residues. Germline-derived CDR1 and CDR2 are SQVTM and ANQGSEA. The CDR3 loop reads CSVETGCNAETPYF. CDR3 DNA: TGCAGCGTTGAGACAGGGTGTAATGCGGAGACCCCGTACTTC.

As for this clonotype: An end of the junction does not agree with germline; a read error may underlie this. This rearrangement joins TRBV6-1 to TRBJ2-5; tentative D call: TRBD2 (5 bases). CDR3 length: 16 amino acids. Germline V gene lookup returns CDR1 MNHNS and CDR2 SASEGT. CDR3 coding DNA: TGTGCTAGCAGTGAGCGCTTTAAGGGAGCTCAAGAGACCCAGTACTTC. Residues: CASSERFKGAQETQYF.

The rearrangement uses TRBV10-1 and TRBJ2-7; no firm D call. This CDR3 region has 16 residues. The V and J ends lost 4 bases and 2 bases respectively, with 18 bases between them. Germline V gene lookup returns CDR1 WNHNN and CDR2 SYGVQD (reference sequence). In nucleotides, the CDR3 is TGCGCCAGCAGTGTCGGGTGGGAAGGCCTCCCCTACGAGCAGTACTTC. The encoded protein is CASSVGWEGLPYEQYF.

In regard to this clonotype: Sequence at one end of the junction differs from germline and may be a read error. The chain employs TRBV6-6 and TRBJ2-7; D may be TRBD1 or TRBD2 (5 bases each). Germline V gene sequence: CDR1 MNHNY, CDR2 SVGAGI (reference sequence). The CDR3 runs 14 residues. This CDR3 reads CASSRERGGYEQYF. CDR3 in DNA: TGTGCCAGCAGTAGGGAGAGGGGCGGGTACGAGCAGTATTTC.

As for this clonotype: The junction shows a germline mismatch at one end, possibly a read error. The J gene is TRBJ2-2, the V gene TRBV6-5, with a possible D match to TRBD2 (5 bases). The CDR3 has 12 residues. Germline V gene data show CDR1 as MNHEY and CDR2 as SVGAGI. The CDR3 bases are TGCGCCAGCAGTTCCCAATCCGGGGAGTTGTTTTTT. Its translation: CASSSQSGELFF.

About this clonotype itself: One end of the junction fails to match germline, which may point to a read error. The J gene is TRBJ2-3, the V gene TRBV29-1; tentative D call: TRBD2 (6 bases). The CDR3 runs to 13 residues. CDR1 is SQVTM, CDR2 ANQGSEA, per germline. CDR3 nucleotide sequence: TGCAGCGTCGGAGAGCGGGTTGCAGATACGCAGTACTTT. This encodes CSVGERVADTQYF.

As regards this clonotype: Because it lacks the conserved phenylalanine or tryptophan at the end, this CDR3 is likely a read error. The chain is built from TRBV6-6 and TRBJ2-5; possibly TRBD1 for D (6 bases). From germline, CDR1 is MNHNY and CDR2 SVGAGI (reference sequence). The CDR3 loop spans 16 amino acids. V gave up 4 bases and J gave up 9 bases, with 24 bases separating them. In DNA form, the CDR3 reads TGTGCCAGCAGTTTGGAGCGACAACCTAGTAAGGGGGCCCAGTACTTA. It specifies CASSLERQPSKGAQYL.

CDR3 sequence (DNA): TGCAGTAGCACGCTGGGGGGACTAGCGGGAGGAGTGGCCAACGAGCAGTACTTC. It yields the protein CSSTLGGLAGGVANEQYF. The chain joins TRBV20-1 to TRBJ2-7, with 15 bases identical to TRBD2. This CDR3 is 18 amino acids long. V was pared by 8 bases and J by 5 bases, with 19 bases of the junction left unmatched. Germline V gene sequence: CDR1 DFQATT, CDR2 SNEGSKA (reference sequence).

Comment on this clonotype: Because the CDR3 is missing its conserved closing phenylalanine or tryptophan, this is likely a read error. CDR3 in amino acids: CSPRDNYEQYL. The CDR3 DNA reads as TGCAGTCCCCGGGACAACTACGAGCAGTACTTA. This chain uses TRBV20-1 with TRBJ2-7; perhaps TRBD1 as D (6 bases). Trimming took off 8 bases at V and 3 bases at J, with 11 bases between the two ends. The CDR3 has 11 residues. Germline V gene sequence: CDR1 DFQATT, CDR2 SNEGSKA (reference sequence).